This TCR beta chain was obtained from a study of T cell repertoires in cytomegalovirus infection (dated by TCRdb to the late 2010s). A note on the overall study: The peptide stimulations were aimed at well-studied HLA-B-restricted epitopes as well as recently identified HLA-C-restricted CMV epitopes, whose presentation resists viral immunomodulation. Donor HLA type was relevant to the analysis, as public TCR beta signatures indicated carriage of CMV infection together with the matching HLA type. On the study overall, not on this receptor specifically: Cumulative frequency of public TCR beta family members discriminated carriers of CMV infection plus the relevant HLA type in this cohort and an independent approximately 400-donor cohort. In the ex vivo response, HLA-C-restricted CMV-specific TCR beta clonotypes were dominant, and in two of eight donors the single most frequent clonotype came from this HLA-C-restricted group.

Interpreted using the paper, the treatment or condition label stands for: in vitro stimulation with specific CMV peptide epitopes to enrich CMV-specific T cells. The germline V gene specifies SGHTA as CDR1 and FQGTGA as CDR2. From cysteine to phenylalanine, the CDR3 is 14 amino acids long. Only CDR3 DNA is held: 42 bases, read in frame from base 1. Trimming at the junction amounts to 5 bases on V and 4 bases on J, and the germline ends lie 9 bases apart. This clonotype has just a few counts. Its target antigen remains unknown. Base qualities are missing; no much larger clone stands one base away. This sample was sequenced with an Illumina HiSeq 1500. TCRdb reworked the public reads: Q25 trimming with fastp, MiXCR clone assembly, productive beta chains retained. Every entry covers one CDR3 protein and lists the most common genes and DNA from its rows. Here the sample has about 830,000 distinct CDR3 sequences; over 25% occur a single time. The top ten constitute under 15% of the sample.

This sequence was found in a human donor in good health (CMV status not recorded). Some clones in this sample may be carry-over from other donors' samples. In this chain, TRBV7-3 is recombined with TRBJ1-6; D gene: possibly TRBD1, on 5 matching bases. Sample: cultured CD8+ T cells from PBMCs, taken from culture after CMV antigen stimulation. CDR3 reads: CASSTGHYNSPLHF. The DNA is as follows: TGTGCCAGCAGCACTGGACATTATAATTCACCCCTCCACTTT. Supplemented by the reference TRBV7-3 and TRBJ1-6 proteins around the CDR3, the complete variable domain is GAGVSQTPSNKVTEKGKYVELRCDPISGHTALYWYRQSLGQGPEFLIYFQGTGAADDSGLPNDRFFAVRPEGSVSTLKIQRTERGDSAVYLCASSTGHYNSPLHFGNGTRLTVT.